These 26 T cell receptor beta chains share one sample of origin, sequenced in a study of blood T cells in healthy people across ages. The second PCR ran roughly 6 to 11 cycles with a sample-barcoded 5' primer and J-beta primers. In TCRdb, the 5' RACE reads were re-called with MiXCR into one record per CDR3 protein. The profile shows about 800,000 distinct CDR3 sequences, about three fifths of them singletons. Sequencing was done on a sample of blood. All receptors come from a man aged 25 to 40 in good health.

The genes are TRBV29-1 and TRBJ2-3; perhaps D is TRBD1 or TRBD2 (5 bases each). Germline V gene data show CDR1 as SQVTM and CDR2 as ANQGSEA. This CDR3 comprises 13 residues. The V end lost 6 bases, the J end lost 1 base, and 11 bases lay between the germline ends. The CDR3 region is CSVTLGGTDTQYF. As DNA, the CDR3 is TGCAGCGTGACCCTGGGGGGCACAGATACGCAGTATTTT.

This chain's CDR3 is CASSLGLARQETQYF. CDR3 in DNA: TGTGCCAGCAGCTTAGGACTAGCCAGACAAGAGACCCAGTACTTC. This chain uses TRBV7-3 with TRBJ2-5; 8 nucleotides match TRBD2. Germline V lookup: CDR1 SGHTA, CDR2 FQGTGA. The CDR3 contains 15 residues. The V and J ends lost 2 bases and 2 bases, in that order; junction bases with no gene match: 4.

This rearrangement joins TRBV20-1 to TRBJ2-6; D call uncertain. This CDR3 is 15 amino acids long. Germline V CDR1 and CDR2: DFQATT, SNEGSKA (reference sequence). The germline V and J ends were trimmed by 4 bases and 0 bases, with 10 bases remaining between them. The CDR3: CSANGGLSGANVLTF. The CDR3 coding sequence is TGCAGTGCTAATGGCGGTCTCTCTGGGGCCAACGTCCTGACTTTC.

This chain connects TRBV5-1 to TRBJ1-2; maybe TRBD1 (5 bases). The CDR3 has 14 amino acids. Germline V lookup: CDR1 SGHRS, CDR2 YFSETQ. V lost 5 bases to trimming and J lost 6 bases, with 17 bases between them. The CDR3: CASSTLGLGDGYTF. CDR3 DNA: TGCGCCAGCAGTACATTGGGGCTCGGCGATGGCTACACCTTC. Together with reference TRBV5-1 and TRBJ1-2, the CDR3 gives the full variable domain: KAGVTQTPRYLIKTRGQQVTLSCSPISGHRSVSWYQQTPGQGLQFLFEYFSETQRNKGNFPGRFSGRQFSNSRSEMNVSTLELGDSALYLCASSTLGLGDGYTFGSGTRLTVV.

Only one count was recorded for this clonotype. The V gene is TRBV7-9, the J gene TRBJ2-7; tentatively, D is TRBD1 (6 bases). Germline CDR1 reads SEHNR; CDR2 reads FQNEAQ (reference sequence). The CDR3 contains 15 residues. V gave up 4 bases and J gave up 4 bases, with 17 bases separating them. The CDR3 coding sequence is TGTGCCAGCAGCTATAACAGGGCATTAGTGTACGAGCAGTACTTC. Amino acids: CASSYNRALVYEQYF.

The V call is TRBV20-1, the J call TRBJ2-5; no firm D call. In germline, CDR1 is DFQATT, CDR2 SNEGSKA (reference sequence). This CDR3 has 15 amino acids. Deletions cut 1 base from V and 2 bases from J, with 14 bases between. Written as DNA, the CDR3 is TGCAGTGCTAGAGGCGTCGTGGGGTCACAAGAGACCCAGTACTTC. Translated, it gives CSARGVVGSQETQYF.

V and J are TRBV7-2 and TRBJ2-7, with D tentatively TRBD1 or TRBD2 (5 bases each). CDR1 SGHTA and CDR2 FQGNSA come from the germline V gene. The V gene lost 6 bases and the J gene lost 4 bases, with 19 bases spanning the gap. There are 15 residues in the CDR3. This CDR3 reads CASRYGTAGSYEQYF. CDR3 nucleotide sequence: TGTGCCAGCAGATACGGGACCGCCGGGTCTTACGAGCAGTACTTC.

The rearrangement links TRBV20-1 to TRBJ2-7; 7 bases fit TRBD2. The germline V gene has CDR1 DFQATT and CDR2 SNEGSKA (reference sequence). The CDR3 has 14 residues. The V and J ends lost 1 base and 2 bases, in that order; junction bases with no gene match: 5. DNA of the CDR3: TGCAGTGCTAGAGTGTCTAGCGGTCCCTACGAGCAGTACTTC. Translated, it gives CSARVSSGPYEQYF.

The rearrangement joins TRBV11-2 to TRBJ2-3; D is undetermined. The CDR3 totals 11 residues. The germline V gene has CDR1 SGHAT and CDR2 FQNNGV. V lost 5 bases, J lost 10 bases, and 10 bases lay in between. The CDR3 region has the DNA TGTGCCAGCAGCGTGACCTTGGCGCAGTATTTT. Translating gives CASSVTLAQYF.

The rearrangement links TRBV4-2 to TRBJ2-7; TRBD1 aligns across 7 bases. Germline V lookup: CDR1 LGHNA, CDR2 YNFKEQ. The CDR3 is 15 amino acids. V lost 3 bases, J lost 2 bases, and 7 bases stayed unmatched. The CDR3 DNA is TGTGCCAGCAGCCATCGGGACAGCGAGACCTACGAGCAGTACTTC. Amino acid sequence: CASSHRDSETYEQYF.

The genes are TRBV18 and TRBJ2-7; 7 bases line up with TRBD2. The germline V gene has CDR1 KGHSH and CDR2 LQKENI. The CDR3 loop spans 13 amino acids. Trimming cost V 4 bases and J 3 bases; bases outside gene matches: 3. The CDR3 here is CASSHGRYYEQYF. CDR3 DNA: TGTGCCAGCTCACACGGGAGGTACTACGAGCAGTACTTC. The whole variable domain, filled in from reference TRBV18 and TRBJ2-7, reads NAGVMQNPRHLVRRRGQEARLRCSPMKGHSHVYWYRQLPEEGLKFMVYLQKENIIDESGMPKERFSAEFPKEGPSILRIQQVVRGDSAAYFCASSHGRYYEQYFGPGTRLTVT.

V gene TRBV7-2 combines with J gene TRBJ2-1; D remains ambiguous. The ends were cut back, 3 bases at V and 7 bases at J, with 13 bases in the middle. Germline-derived CDR1 and CDR2 are SGHTA and FQGNSA. The CDR3 is 14 amino acids. CDR3: CASSFLIARNEQFF. The CDR3 DNA sequence: TGTGCCAGCAGCTTTCTAATAGCCCGGAATGAGCAGTTCTTC.

The chain has TRBV7-2 and TRBJ1-1; TRBD1 might be the D (6 bases). CDR3 length equals 15 residues. CDR1 and CDR2 (germline): SGHTA, FQGNSA. V was trimmed by 5 bases and J by 0 bases, leaving 13 bases between them. The CDR3 DNA is TGTGCCAGCAGCCTTAGACAGGCGCTGAACACTGAAGCTTTCTTT. This sequence encodes CASSLRQALNTEAFF.

This chain uses TRBV29-1 with TRBJ2-7, with D unresolved. The length of the CDR3 is 15 residues. Per the germline V gene, CDR1 is SQVTM and CDR2 is ANQGSEA. Between the trimmed V and J ends, which lost 0 bases and 7 bases, there was a span of 19 bases. This CDR3 is CSVEDPTLSWNEQYF. The CDR3 bases are TGCAGCGTTGAAGACCCGACCCTCTCATGGAATGAGCAGTACTTC.

The genes are TRBV20-1 and TRBJ2-1; TRBD2 agrees at 8 bases. Looked up from germline, CDR1 is DFQATT and CDR2 is SNEGSKA (reference sequence). After removal of 2 bases from V and 5 bases from J, the junction contained 14 bases not matched to a gene. This CDR3 region has 17 residues. DNA for the CDR3: TGCAGTGCTAGATCATTGTCGGGCGGGAGGATCGACAATGAGCAGTTCTTC. Protein sequence: CSARSLSGGRIDNEQFF.

This sequence joins TRBV11-2 and TRBJ2-7; TRBD1 is a possible D gene (6 bases). Looked up from germline, CDR1 is SGHAT and CDR2 is FQNNGV. Deletions cut 3 bases from V and 2 bases from J, with 17 bases between. CDR3 length: 16 amino acids. Here the CDR3 reads CASSFLGTSPTYEQYF. The CDR3 region has the DNA TGTGCCAGCAGCTTCTTGGGGACAAGTCCTACCTACGAGCAGTACTTC.

This clonotype was found a few times. This sequence joins TRBV9 and TRBJ2-7; TRBD1 or TRBD2 may be the D gene (5 bases each). V gave up 0 bases and J gave up 6 bases, with 7 bases separating them. This CDR3 is 12 amino acids long. Germline lookup yields CDR1 SGDLS and CDR2 YYNGEE. The CDR3 spells CASSVDGAEQYF. DNA for the CDR3: TGTGCCAGCAGCGTAGACGGGGCCGAGCAGTACTTC.

The rearrangement uses TRBV30 and TRBJ1-2; no firm D call. The germline gives CDR1 GTSNPN, CDR2 SVGIG (reference sequence). CDR3 length equals 12 residues. Trimming removed 0 bases at V and 4 bases at J, with 6 bases between. This CDR3 is CAWSVLSYGYTF. The CDR3 coding sequence is TGTGCCTGGAGTGTACTGAGCTATGGCTACACCTTC.

The gene calls are TRBV2 and TRBJ2-5, with 8 bases that match TRBD1. The J call may not be correct, given that the DNA end is closer to TRBJ2-7. Germline CDR1 SNHLY, CDR2 FYNNEI. The CDR3 is 15 amino acids. This CDR3 is CASRKKDRERYEQYF. CDR3 nucleotides: TGTGCCAGCAGGAAAAAGGACAGGGAACGGTACGAGCAGTACTTC.

There are a few counts of this clonotype. This rearrangement joins TRBV28 to TRBJ1-2, with 8 bases lining up with TRBD1. The ends lost 5 bases at V and 7 bases at J; junction bases unmatched: 9. Germline lookup yields CDR1 MDHEN and CDR2 SYDVKM. CDR3 length: 14 amino acids. The CDR3 sequence: CASSVDRGPFGYTF. The CDR3 DNA follows: TGTGCCAGCAGTGTCGACAGGGGCCCATTTGGCTACACCTTC.

The chain links TRBV5-5 to TRBJ2-7, with unresolved D. The CDR3 sequence is 12 residues long. The germline gives CDR1 SGHKS, CDR2 YYEKEE (reference sequence). Deletions cut 2 bases from V and 2 bases from J, with 5 bases between. CDR3 amino acids: CASSFPAYEQYF. CDR3 in DNA: TGTGCCAGCAGCTTTCCGGCCTACGAGCAGTACTTC.

The chain links TRBV5-1 to TRBJ2-3; tentative D call: TRBD2 (5 bases). Trimming shortened V by 4 bases and J by 0 bases, and 12 bases separated the two germline ends. The germline V gene encodes CDR1 SGHRS and CDR2 YFSETQ. The CDR3 consists of 15 residues. The CDR3 sequence: CASSPDGGSTDTQYF. DNA of the CDR3: TGCGCCAGCAGCCCTGACGGAGGTAGCACAGATACGCAGTATTTT.

The gene calls are TRBV9 and TRBJ2-3; D might be TRBD2 (6 bases). Germline CDR1 SGDLS, CDR2 YYNGEE. This CDR3 spans 15 amino acids. Trimming took 0 bases from V and 1 from J, leaving 9 bases between them. CDR3 sequence reads: CASSVDSGGTDTQYF. For the CDR3, the DNA is TGTGCCAGCAGCGTAGATAGCGGAGGCACAGATACGCAGTATTTT.

This chain joins TRBV5-1 and TRBJ1-4; D gene uncertain. CDR1 and CDR2 (germline): SGHRS, YFSETQ. V shed 2 bases and J shed 0 bases, with 11 bases lying between them. CDR3 length equals 16 residues. The CDR3 DNA follows: TGCGCCAGCAGCTTAGAGGGAGACTCAACTAATGAAAAACTGTTTTTT. Translating gives CASSLEGDSTNEKLFF.

The rearrangement links TRBV20-1 to TRBJ2-7, with D unresolved. With the DNA end fitting TRBJ2-5 better, the J assignment may be wrong. The CDR3 is 11 amino acids. The germline V gene has CDR1 DFQATT and CDR2 SNEGSKA (reference sequence). The CDR3 nucleotides are TGCAGTGCTAGAGCTGGGGAGACCCAGTACTTC. It yields the protein CSARAGETQYF.

The chain recombines TRBV9 with TRBJ1-5; D is possibly TRBD1 (5 bases). V lost 4 bases to trimming and J lost 3 bases, with 11 bases between them. Looked up from germline, CDR1 is SGDLS and CDR2 is YYNGEE. The CDR3 covers 14 residues. Here the CDR3 reads CASSSPGHNQPQHF. Written as DNA, the CDR3 is TGTGCCAGCAGCTCACCCGGACACAATCAGCCCCAGCATTTT.